This is a list of T cell receptor beta chains from one sample in a study of T cell repertoires in cytomegalovirus infection. Antigens of these TCRs are unknown. A single record per CDR3 protein comes from TCRdb applying MiXCR to the reads. The data show some 110,000 distinct CDR3 sequences, with about 9.5% seen just once and over 25% held by the top ten. The sample was PBMCs, sequenced either directly or after in vitro stimulation (not recorded which). The origin of the receptors is a human donor in good health (CMV status not recorded). Some clones in this sample may be carry-over from other donors' samples. CDR3s include the opening cysteine and the closing phenylalanine or tryptophan. Each record gives: D gene, J gene, V gene, clone size, CDR3 protein, CDR3 DNA. A D gene is named only where the DNA matches it firmly. A clone size is listed for some rows: how often the clone was seen (once, few, many), or a class if it is expanded.

D gene: TRBD2
J gene: TRBJ2-2
V gene: TRBV7-2
clone size: many
CDR3 protein: CASSFRTSYGTGELFF
CDR3 DNA: TGTGCCAGCAGCTTCAGGACTAGCTATGGTACCGGGGAGCTGTTTTTT

D gene: NA
J gene: TRBJ1-3
V gene: TRBV24-1
clone size: NA
CDR3 protein: CATSAGTHSGNTIYF
CDR3 DNA: TGTGCCACCAGTGCGGGGACACACTCTGGAAACACCATATATTTT

D gene: NA
J gene: TRBJ2-1
V gene: TRBV4-1
clone size: few
CDR3 protein: CASSPDWDEQFF
CDR3 DNA: TGCGCCAGCAGTCCGGACTGGGATGAGCAGTTCTTC

D gene: NA
J gene: TRBJ1-2
V gene: TRBV28
clone size: NA
CDR3 protein: CASTGQQAYYTF
CDR3 DNA: TGTGCCAGCACCGGACAGCAAGCCTACTACACCTTC

D gene: TRBD2
J gene: TRBJ2-1
V gene: TRBV28
clone size: many
CDR3 protein: CASGFVGLAGYNEQFF
CDR3 DNA: TGTGCCAGCGGTTTTGTAGGGCTAGCGGGTTACAATGAGCAGTTCTTC

D gene: TRBD1
J gene: TRBJ1-2
V gene: TRBV27
clone size: NA
CDR3 protein: CASKTGDSGYTF
CDR3 DNA: TGTGCCAGCAAGACAGGGGATAGTGGCTACACCTTC

D gene: TRBD2
J gene: TRBJ2-2
V gene: TRBV14
clone size: NA
CDR3 protein: CASSRTSGRANTGELFF
CDR3 DNA: TGTGCCAGCAGCCGGACTAGCGGGAGGGCGAACACCGGGGAGCTGTTTTTT

D gene: NA
J gene: TRBJ2-1
V gene: TRBV2
clone size: many
CDR3 protein: CASSALSVDNEQFF
CDR3 DNA: TGTGCCAGCAGTGCGCTTTCCGTCGACAATGAGCAGTTCTTC

D gene: TRBD2
J gene: TRBJ2-7
V gene: TRBV13
clone size: NA
CDR3 protein: CASRRGREGRTYEQYF
CDR3 DNA: TGTGCCAGCAGGAGGGGGCGGGAGGGCCGAACCTACGAGCAGTACTTC

D gene: NA
J gene: TRBJ1-2
V gene: TRBV4-1
clone size: many
CDR3 protein: CASSQGGGVYYGYTF
CDR3 DNA: TGCGCCAGCAGCCAAGGGGGCGGAGTGTACTATGGCTACACCTTC

D gene: NA
J gene: TRBJ2-2
V gene: TRBV7-2
clone size: few
CDR3 protein: CASSLLAASYTGELFF
CDR3 DNA: TGTGCCAGCAGCTTACTCGCAGCCAGTTACACCGGGGAGCTGTTTTTT

D gene: TRBD1
J gene: TRBJ1-5
V gene: TRBV7-9
clone size: NA
CDR3 protein: CASSPGQGHQPQHF
CDR3 DNA: TGTGCCAGCAGTCCGGGACAGGGACATCAGCCCCAGCATTTT

D gene: NA
J gene: TRBJ1-1
V gene: TRBV20-1
clone size: NA
CDR3 protein: CSARLGIEAFF
CDR3 DNA: TGCAGTGCCCGACTGGGTATTGAAGCTTTCTTT

D gene: NA
J gene: TRBJ1-1
V gene: TRBV7-2
clone size: many
CDR3 protein: CASSLAGTREAFF
CDR3 DNA: TGTGCCAGCAGCTTAGCGGGGACACGTGAAGCTTTCTTT

D gene: TRBD1
J gene: TRBJ2-3
V gene: TRBV5-4
clone size: many
CDR3 protein: CASSSGQGRSFSTDTQYF
CDR3 DNA: TGTGCCAGCAGCTCGGGACAGGGGAGAAGTTTTAGCACAGATACGCAGTATTTT

D gene: NA
J gene: TRBJ2-2
V gene: TRBV4-1
clone size: few
CDR3 protein: CASSGAVTGRTGELFF
CDR3 DNA: TGCGCCAGCAGCGGCGCGGTGACAGGGAGGACCGGGGAGCTGTTTTTT

D gene: TRBD2
J gene: TRBJ2-2
V gene: TRBV29-1
clone size: many
CDR3 protein: CSVEYPSGTGELFF
CDR3 DNA: TGCAGCGTTGAATATCCTAGCGGCACCGGGGAGCTGTTTTTT

D gene: NA
J gene: TRBJ1-1
V gene: TRBV6-5
clone size: many
CDR3 protein: CASRDSLNTEAFF
CDR3 DNA: TGTGCCAGCAGGGACAGTTTGAACACTGAAGCTTTCTTT

D gene: NA
J gene: TRBJ2-7
V gene: TRBV7-2
clone size: many
CDR3 protein: CASSRSYEQYF
CDR3 DNA: TGTGCCAGCAGCAGGAGCTACGAGCAGTACTTC

D gene: TRBD1
J gene: TRBJ2-5
V gene: TRBV24-1
clone size: few
CDR3 protein: CATSDPGQGLEETQYF
CDR3 DNA: TGTGCCACCAGTGATCCGGGACAGGGGTTGGAAGAGACCCAGTACTTC

D gene: NA
J gene: TRBJ1-2
V gene: TRBV4-3
clone size: NA
CDR3 protein: CASSQDDSYYGYTF
CDR3 DNA: TGCGCCAGCAGCCAAGACGACAGTTACTATGGCTACACCTTC

D gene: NA
J gene: TRBJ1-1
V gene: TRBV18
clone size: few
CDR3 protein: CASSLGHPNTEAFF
CDR3 DNA: TGTGCCAGCTCACTGGGACACCCGAACACTGAAGCTTTCTTT

D gene: TRBD2
J gene: TRBJ2-1
V gene: TRBV20-1
clone size: few
CDR3 protein: CSAYLSGTSDPLSRAYNEQFF
CDR3 DNA: TGCAGTGCTTATCTCTCGGGGACTAGCGACCCACTCTCCAGGGCCTACAATGAGCAGTTCTTC

D gene: TRBD2
J gene: TRBJ2-3
V gene: TRBV20-1
clone size: NA
CDR3 protein: CSARERRENTDTQYF
CDR3 DNA: TGCAGTGCTAGAGAGAGGCGGGAGAACACAGATACGCAGTATTTT

D gene: TRBD2
J gene: TRBJ2-3
V gene: TRBV29-1
clone size: many
CDR3 protein: CSSEREAGDTQYF
CDR3 DNA: TGCAGCTCCGAGCGGGAGGCGGGAGATACGCAGTATTTT

D gene: NA
J gene: TRBJ2-5
V gene: TRBV5-4
clone size: many
CDR3 protein: CASSLDPGETQYF
CDR3 DNA: TGTGCCAGCAGCTTGGATCCGGGTGAGACCCAGTACTTC

D gene: NA
J gene: TRBJ2-4
V gene: TRBV20-1
clone size: few
CDR3 protein: CSARVGFAKNIQYF
CDR3 DNA: TGCAGTGCTAGAGTGGGATTTGCCAAAAACATTCAGTACTTC

D gene: NA
J gene: TRBJ1-1
V gene: TRBV6-2/TRBV6-3
clone size: many
CDR3 protein: CASSFILEHRQVNTEAFF
CDR3 DNA: TGTGCCAGCAGCTTTATCCTAGAGCACAGACAGGTCAACACTGAAGCTTTCTTT

D gene: NA
J gene: TRBJ2-5
V gene: TRBV7-2
clone size: many
CDR3 protein: CASSLMGGIQETQYF
CDR3 DNA: TGTGCCAGCAGCTTAATGGGCGGAATCCAAGAGACCCAGTACTTC

D gene: NA
J gene: TRBJ2-3
V gene: TRBV7-2
clone size: many
CDR3 protein: CASSQGTLRSADTQYF
CDR3 DNA: TGTGCCAGCAGTCAAGGCACGCTCCGGAGTGCAGATACGCAGTATTTT

D gene: NA
J gene: TRBJ2-1
V gene: TRBV18
clone size: NA
CDR3 protein: CALPPKFPSYNEQFF
CDR3 DNA: TGTGCCCTCCCGCCTAAGTTCCCATCCTACAATGAGCAGTTCTTC

D gene: NA
J gene: TRBJ1-1
V gene: TRBV5-1
clone size: few
CDR3 protein: CASSSGPNTEAFF
CDR3 DNA: TGCGCCAGCAGCTCCGGCCCGAACACTGAAGCTTTCTTT

D gene: NA
J gene: TRBJ2-7
V gene: TRBV7-2
clone size: many
CDR3 protein: CASSPLLRDYEQYF
CDR3 DNA: TGTGCCAGCAGCCCGTTGTTGCGCGACTACGAGCAGTACTTC

D gene: NA
J gene: TRBJ2-6
V gene: TRBV7-8
clone size: many
CDR3 protein: CASSLTTGLSHSGANVLTF
CDR3 DNA: TGTGCCAGCAGCTTAACCACAGGGCTCTCTCACTCTGGGGCCAACGTCCTGACTTTC

D gene: NA
J gene: TRBJ1-2
V gene: TRBV19
clone size: many
CDR3 protein: CASSASGTLYGYTF
CDR3 DNA: TGTGCCAGTAGTGCGTCAGGTACTCTTTATGGCTACACCTTC

D gene: TRBD1
J gene: TRBJ1-4
V gene: TRBV9
clone size: many
CDR3 protein: CASSPGTGIEKLFF
CDR3 DNA: TGTGCCAGCAGTCCCGGGACAGGGATCGAAAAACTGTTTTTT

D gene: NA
J gene: TRBJ2-3
V gene: TRBV18
clone size: NA
CDR3 protein: CASSPSIPRSGRTDTQYF
CDR3 DNA: TGTGCCAGCTCACCATCTATCCCACGAAGTGGTCGCACAGATACGCAGTATTTT

D gene: TRBD2
J gene: TRBJ2-5
V gene: TRBV6-2/TRBV6-3
clone size: many
CDR3 protein: CASSSAGAGRAPRETQYF
CDR3 DNA: TGTGCCAGCAGCTCGGCGGGAGCCGGGAGGGCCCCGAGGGAGACCCAGTACTTC

D gene: NA
J gene: TRBJ1-6
V gene: TRBV28
clone size: few
CDR3 protein: CASTGTHNSPLHF
CDR3 DNA: TGTGCCAGCACCGGGACCCATAATTCACCCCTCCACTTT

D gene: NA
J gene: TRBJ2-1
V gene: TRBV29-1
clone size: NA
CDR3 protein: CSTLLIRFSSEQFF
CDR3 DNA: TGCAGCACCCTATTGATCCGTTTTTCAAGTGAGCAGTTCTTC

D gene: TRBD2
J gene: TRBJ2-5
V gene: TRBV5-1
clone size: few
CDR3 protein: CASSPGLAGLETQYF
CDR3 DNA: TGCGCCAGCAGCCCGGGACTAGCGGGATTAGAGACCCAGTACTTC

D gene: NA
J gene: TRBJ1-1
V gene: TRBV12-3/TRBV12-4
clone size: many
CDR3 protein: CASSDGALSETEAFF
CDR3 DNA: TGTGCCAGCAGTGACGGAGCTCTTAGCGAGACTGAAGCTTTCTTT

D gene: NA
J gene: TRBJ1-1
V gene: TRBV11-1
clone size: many
CDR3 protein: CASSLGWWETSGTEAFF
CDR3 DNA: TGTGCCAGCAGCTTAGGTTGGTGGGAAACGTCGGGCACTGAAGCTTTCTTT

D gene: NA
J gene: TRBJ2-1
V gene: TRBV6-2/TRBV6-3
clone size: many
CDR3 protein: CASSYQWILEHEQFF
CDR3 DNA: TGTGCCAGCAGTTACCAATGGATTCTAGAACATGAGCAGTTCTTC

D gene: TRBD1
J gene: TRBJ1-1
V gene: TRBV5-5
clone size: NA
CDR3 protein: CASSFTGQTNTEAFF
CDR3 DNA: TGTGCCAGCAGCTTTACGGGACAGACGAACACTGAAGCTTTCTTT

D gene: TRBD1
J gene: TRBJ1-2
V gene: TRBV12-3/TRBV12-4
clone size: many
CDR3 protein: CASSLQGDYGYTF
CDR3 DNA: TGTGCCAGCAGTTTACAGGGGGACTATGGCTACACCTTC

D gene: NA
J gene: TRBJ1-3
V gene: TRBV7-2
clone size: NA
CDR3 protein: CASRPGSRGGNTIYF
CDR3 DNA: TGTGCCAGCAGGCCTGGGAGTCGTGGCGGAAACACCATATATTTT

D gene: TRBD2
J gene: TRBJ2-1
V gene: TRBV14
clone size: many
CDR3 protein: CASSQGLAGRYNEQFF
CDR3 DNA: TGTGCCAGCAGCCAGGGACTAGCGGGACGGTACAATGAGCAGTTCTTC

D gene: NA
J gene: TRBJ1-5
V gene: TRBV7-2
clone size: many
CDR3 protein: CASSLDGRGDQPQHF
CDR3 DNA: TGTGCCAGCAGCTTAGATGGGAGAGGGGATCAGCCCCAGCATTTT

D gene: NA
J gene: TRBJ2-1
V gene: TRBV5-1
clone size: NA
CDR3 protein: CACSRGPNKSSYNEQFF
CDR3 DNA: TGCGCCTGCAGCAGGGGACCAAATAAGAGCTCCTACAATGAGCAGTTCTTC

D gene: TRBD1
J gene: TRBJ1-2
V gene: TRBV7-2
clone size: many
CDR3 protein: CASSSQGETYGYTF
CDR3 DNA: TGTGCCAGCAGCTCCCAGGGGGAGACCTATGGCTACACCTTC

D gene: TRBD2
J gene: TRBJ2-5
V gene: TRBV12-3/TRBV12-4
clone size: many
CDR3 protein: CASQREVAETQYF
CDR3 DNA: TGTGCCAGCCAGCGGGAGGTAGCAGAGACCCAGTACTTC

D gene: TRBD2
J gene: TRBJ2-1
V gene: TRBV7-6
clone size: many
CDR3 protein: CASSSQLAGGYNEQFF
CDR3 DNA: TGTGCCAGCAGCTCCCAATTAGCGGGGGGCTACAATGAGCAGTTCTTC

D gene: NA
J gene: TRBJ1-1
V gene: TRBV7-2
clone size: many
CDR3 protein: CASSLVQGLAFF
CDR3 DNA: TGTGCCAGCAGCTTAGTACAGGGATTGGCTTTCTTT